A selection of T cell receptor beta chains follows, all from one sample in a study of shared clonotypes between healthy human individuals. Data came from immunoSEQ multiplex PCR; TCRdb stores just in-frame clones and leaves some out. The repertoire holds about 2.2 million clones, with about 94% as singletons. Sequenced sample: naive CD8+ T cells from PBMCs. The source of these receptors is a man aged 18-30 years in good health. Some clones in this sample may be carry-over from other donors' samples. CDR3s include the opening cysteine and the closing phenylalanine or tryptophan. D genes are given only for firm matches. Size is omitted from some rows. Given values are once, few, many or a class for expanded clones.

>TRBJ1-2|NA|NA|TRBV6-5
TGTGCCAGCAGTTACTACGGGGGGGCCTATGACTACACCTTC
CASSYYGGAYDYTF
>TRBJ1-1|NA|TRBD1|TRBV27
TGTGCCAGCAGGGGGGACAGGGGTGAAGCTTTCTTT
CASRGDRGEAFF
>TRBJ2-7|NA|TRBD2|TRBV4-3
TGCGCCAGCAGAGGGGGACTAGCGGATTCCTACGAGCAGTACTTC
CASRGGLADSYEQYF
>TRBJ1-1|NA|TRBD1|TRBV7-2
TGTGCCAGCAGCTTCACAGGGGTGAACACTGAAGCTTTCTTT
CASSFTGVNTEAFF
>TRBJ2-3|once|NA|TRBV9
TGTGCCAGCAGCGTAGTGGGGTTGATCACAGATACGCAGTATTTT
CASSVVGLITDTQYF
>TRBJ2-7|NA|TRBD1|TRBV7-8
TGTGCCAGCAGCTCGGGACAGGGTGACAGGTGGGAGCAGTACTTC
CASSSGQGDRWEQYF
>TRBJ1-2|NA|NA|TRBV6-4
TGTGCCAGCAGTGACTCGATCATAGGGAACTATGGCTACACCTTC
CASSDSIIGNYGYTF
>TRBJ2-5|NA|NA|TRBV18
TGTGCCAGCTCACCGAACTTCCGGGTACAAGAGACCCAGTACTTC
CASSPNFRVQETQYF
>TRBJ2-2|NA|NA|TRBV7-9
TGTGCCAGCAGAAAAGGGGGCACCGGGGAGCTGTTTTTT
CASRKGGTGELFF
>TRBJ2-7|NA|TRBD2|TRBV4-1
TGCGCCAGCAGCCAAGATTCTAGCGGCTTCTCCTACGAGCAGTACTTC
CASSQDSSGFSYEQYF
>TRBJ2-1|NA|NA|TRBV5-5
TGTGCCAGCAGCTACCCAAACTTAAACATTTTAGCGGATGAGCAGTTCTTC
CASSYPNLNILADEQFF
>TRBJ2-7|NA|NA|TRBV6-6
TGTGCCAGCAGCCACAGGAGCTTTTGGTCCCACGAGCAGTACTTC
CASSHRSFWSHEQYF
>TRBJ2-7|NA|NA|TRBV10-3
TGTGCCATCAACCCGGGGGGCGGGCAAGGGTACGAGCAGTACTTC
CAINPGGGQGYEQYF
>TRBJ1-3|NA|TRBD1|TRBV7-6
TGTGCCAGCAGCGCTGGGACAGGCTCTGGAAACACCATATATTTT
CASSAGTGSGNTIYF
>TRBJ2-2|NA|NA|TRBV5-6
TGTGCCAGCAGCTTGGGTATTCCGGGGGAGCTGTTTTTT
CASSLGIPGELFF
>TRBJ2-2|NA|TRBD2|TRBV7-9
TGTGCCAGCAGTCAGCCCCCCCTAGCGGGAGTATGGACCGGGGAGCTGTTTTTT
CASSQPPLAGVWTGELFF
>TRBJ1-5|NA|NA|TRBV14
TGTGCCAGCAGCCACCGCCTCAATCAGCCCCAGCATTTT
CASSHRLNQPQHF
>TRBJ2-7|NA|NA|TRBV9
TGTGCCAGCAGCGTAGGGACAGCCTACGAGCAGTACTTC
CASSVGTAYEQYF
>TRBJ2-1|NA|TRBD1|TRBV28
TGTGCCAGCAGGTTACAGGGGGCAGGCTTCGGCTCCTACAATGAGCAGTTCTTC
CASRLQGAGFGSYNEQFF
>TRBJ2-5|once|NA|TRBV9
TGTGCCAGCAGCGTTTCGACAGGCCTGGCAGAGACCCAGTACTTC
CASSVSTGLAETQYF
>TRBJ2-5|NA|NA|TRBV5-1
TGCGCCAGCAGCTTGCACCAAAACCAAGAGACCCAGTACTTC
CASSLHQNQETQYF
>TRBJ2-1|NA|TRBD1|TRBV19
TGTGCCAGCACAACAGGGGGGTCCTACAATGAGCAGTTCTTC
CASTTGGSYNEQFF
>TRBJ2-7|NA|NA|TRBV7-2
TGTGCCAGCAGCTTAGTAGACTCGAGCTCCTACGAGCAGTACTTC
CASSLVDSSSYEQYF
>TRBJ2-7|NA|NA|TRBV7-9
TGTGCCAGCAGCTTAGCGTTTTACCCCTACGAGCAGTACTTC
CASSLAFYPYEQYF
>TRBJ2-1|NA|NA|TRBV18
TGTGCCAGCTCACCCCGGATCAGGCCGGAATCACATGAGCAGTTCTTC
CASSPRIRPESHEQFF
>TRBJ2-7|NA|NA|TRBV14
TGTGCCAGCAGCCAAGATCTTCTGGGGATCCACGAGCAGTACTTC
CASSQDLLGIHEQYF
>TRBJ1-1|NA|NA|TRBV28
TGTGCCAGCAGTTGGGGACCTGTTAACACTGAAGCTTTCTTT
CASSWGPVNTEAFF
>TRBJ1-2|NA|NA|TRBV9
TGTGCCAGCAGCATGGACGGCTCTAACTATGGCTACACCTTC
CASSMDGSNYGYTF
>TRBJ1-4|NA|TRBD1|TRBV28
TGTGCCAGCAGTCCGAGACAGGGTCTAAGTGAAAAACTGTTTTTT
CASSPRQGLSEKLFF
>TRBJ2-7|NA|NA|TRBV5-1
TGCGCCAGCAGCTTGGAGGCGGGGAGCTACGAGCAGTACTTC
CASSLEAGSYEQYF
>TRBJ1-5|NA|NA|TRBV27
TGTGCCAGCTCCCCGGACGGAAATCAGCCCCAGCATTTT
CASSPDGNQPQHF
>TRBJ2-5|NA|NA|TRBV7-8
TGTGCCAGCAGGCCCAGGGGAGGGGAAGAGACCCAGTACTTC
CASRPRGGEETQYF
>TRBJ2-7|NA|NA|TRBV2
TGTGCCAGCAGGGGACCTTATCTCTCCTACGAGCAGTACTTC
CASRGPYLSYEQYF
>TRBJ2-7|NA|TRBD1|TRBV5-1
TGCGCCAGCAGCTTCTCCGGGACAGAAAGCTCCTACGAGCAGTACTTC
CASSFSGTESSYEQYF
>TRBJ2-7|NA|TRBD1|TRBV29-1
TGCAGTTCGACAGGGCCATCGACCGAGCAGTACTTC
CSSTGPSTEQYF
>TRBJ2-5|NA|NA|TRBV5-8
TGTGCCAGCAGCTTGGGTCTAGAAGGGAGAGAGACCCAGTACTTC
CASSLGLEGRETQYF
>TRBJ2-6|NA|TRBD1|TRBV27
TGTGCCAGCAGTTCTGGACAGGGGGCGGTAATTGGTGGGGCCAACGTCCTGACTTTC
CASSSGQGAVIGGANVLTF
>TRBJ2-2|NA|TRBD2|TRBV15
TGTGCCACCAGCAGAGATCGAACTAGCGTGAACACCGGGGAGCTGTTTTTT
CATSRDRTSVNTGELFF
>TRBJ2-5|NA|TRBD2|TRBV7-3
TGTGCCAGCAGCTTAGGCGGGGGTAGAGAGACCCAGTACTTC
CASSLGGGRETQYF
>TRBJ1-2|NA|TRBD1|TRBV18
TGTGCCAGCTCACCCGGACGAGGGACAGACTATGGCTACACCTTC
CASSPGRGTDYGYTF
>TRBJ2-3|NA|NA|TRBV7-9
TGTGCCAGCAGCCCCCCGGTGGGTACGCAGTATTTT
CASSPPVGTQYF
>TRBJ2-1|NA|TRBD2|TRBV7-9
TGTGCCAGCAGCCAACATAGCGGGAGGTACAATGAGCAGTTCTTC
CASSQHSGRYNEQFF
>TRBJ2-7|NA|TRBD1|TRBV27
TGTGCCAGCAGTTCCTGGGACAGGTCCTCCTACGAGCAGTACTTC
CASSSWDRSSYEQYF
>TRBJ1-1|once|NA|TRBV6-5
TGTGCCAGCACCCGCCGGGGGGCGATGTGGAAAGCTTTCTTT
CASTRRGAMWKAFF
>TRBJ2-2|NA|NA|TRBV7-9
TGTGCCAGCAGCCCCCCAGGTTTCAGCACCGGGGAGCTGTTTTTT
CASSPPGFSTGELFF
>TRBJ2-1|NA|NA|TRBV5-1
TGCGCCAGCAGCTTGGCGGGTAGCAATGAGCAGTTCTTC
CASSLAGSNEQFF
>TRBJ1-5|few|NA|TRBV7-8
TGTGCCAGCAGCCCTGGACGCCCTGGCAATCAGCCCCAGCATTTT
CASSPGRPGNQPQHF
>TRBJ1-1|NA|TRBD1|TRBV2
TGTGCCAGCAGTGGCCAGGGGGCTAGTATGAACACTGAAGCTTTCTTT
CASSGQGASMNTEAFF
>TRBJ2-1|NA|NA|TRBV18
TGTGCCAGCTCACCACCGAAGGGGGTAACGGCCAACAATGAGCAGTTCTTC
CASSPPKGVTANNEQFF
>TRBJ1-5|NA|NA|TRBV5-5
TGTGCCAGCAGCTTGATTTTAGGGACACATCAGCCCCAGCATTTT
CASSLILGTHQPQHF